A single sample gave rise to the 5 T cell receptor beta chains below, sequenced in a study of T cell responses to AZD1222 COVID-19 vaccine. Assay: immunoSEQ multiplex PCR; the TCRdb copy retains only in-frame clones and omits some. This table holds some 100,000 clones, approximately 91% found once. This sample comprised peripheral blood, obtained on day 0 of AZD1222 vaccination. These receptors were obtained from an adult in good health.

V and J are TRBV6-2 or TRBV6-3 and TRBJ1-1; D may be TRBD1 (5 bases). The CDR3 totals 17 residues. V was clipped by 3 bases and J by 5 bases, with 22 bases between them. From germline, CDR1 is MNHEY and CDR2 SVGEGT. CDR3 sequence reads: CASSYSRGRAFRTEAFF. The DNA of the CDR3 is TGTGCCAGCAGTTATAGTCGGGGGAGAGCCTTTAGAACTGAAGCTTTCTTT.

This clone was seen just once. The chain employs TRBV6-2 or TRBV6-3 and TRBJ1-1; unclear D gene. The V end was cut by 2 bases, the J end by 5 bases, with 9 bases between. Germline loops: CDR1 MNHEY, CDR2 SVGEGT. The length of the CDR3 is 13 residues. The CDR3 coding sequence is TGTGCCAGCAGTTACATCACCGGGACTGAAGCTTTCTTT. Its translation is CASSYITGTEAFF.

This clone was seen a few times. J is TRBJ1-2 and V is TRBV18, with TRBD1 matching 7 bases. J lost 4 bases, V lost 3 bases, and 8 bases had no gene match. Germline V gene data show CDR1 as KGHSH and CDR2 as LQKENI. CDR3 size: 15 residues. The CDR3 loop is CASSPEGGAGYGYTF. As DNA, the CDR3 is TGTGCCAGCTCACCCGAAGGGGGCGCCGGCTATGGCTACACCTTC.

This chain connects TRBV7-2 to TRBJ1-4; D uncertain. This CDR3 is 14 amino acids long. Germline V gives CDR1 SGHTA, CDR2 FQGNSA. V was clipped by 6 bases and J by 2 bases, with 10 bases between them. DNA of the CDR3: TGTGCCAGCAGGGCAGGTCAGACTAATGAAAAACTGTTTTTT. Its protein is CASRAGQTNEKLFF. Variable domain in full (rest from reference TRBV7-2 and TRBJ1-4): GAGVSQSPSNKVTEKGKDVELRCDPISGHTALYWYRQSLGQGLEFLIYFQGNSAPDKSGLPSDRFSAERTGGSVSTLTIQRTQQEDSAVYLCASRAGQTNEKLFFGSGTQLSVL.

The J gene is TRBJ2-7, the V gene TRBV5-1, with 7 bases identical to TRBD1. The CDR3 spans 14 residues. Trimming took 3 bases from V and 3 from J; bases not matched to a gene: 6. Germline values: CDR1 SGHRS, CDR2 YFSETQ. Here the CDR3 DNA reads TGCGCCAGCAGCTCAGGGACAGTCCTCTACGAGCAGTACTTC. It translates to CASSSGTVLYEQYF.